Each of the 16 T cell receptor beta chains below was sequenced from the same sample in a study of T-cell reconstitution after alpha-beta-depleted transplantation in children. It was with unique molecular identifiers that the TCRbeta library was prepared. TCRdb ran MiXCR on the PCR reads and lists one entry per CDR3 protein. This sample has approximately 79,000 distinct CDR3 sequences, with around 18% found just once. The sample in question was PBMCs, mostly from graft donor cells, obtained 360 days after TCRalphabeta/CD19-depleted stem cell transplant. The receptors derive from a male patient aged 2-9 years who had a stem cell transplant for acute lymphoblastic leukemia, so the T cells may come from the graft donor.

This clonotype was seen a handful of times. V and J are TRBV12-3 or TRBV12-4 and TRBJ2-4, with 8 nucleotides matching TRBD1. V was clipped by 1 base and J by 3 bases; unmatched bases: 11. There are 18 residues in the CDR3. Written as DNA, the CDR3 is TGTGCCAGCAGTTTAGGGACAGGGACAAAGGGGGTCAAAAACATTCAGTACTTC. Translation: CASSLGTGTKGVKNIQYF.

This clonotype was seen a few times. This chain connects TRBV7-9 to TRBJ2-1; weak D call: TRBD2 (5 bases). With 3 bases removed from V and 14 bases from J, the gap between germline ends came to 14 bases. The CDR3 spans 12 residues. Germline V CDR1 and CDR2: SEHNR, FQNEAQ (reference sequence). CDR3 in DNA: TGTGCCAGCAGCTTTTCCCAACGGGAAAAGTTCTTC. Its translation is CASSFSQREKFF.

This chain connects TRBV10-3 to TRBJ2-5; D uncertain. Germline values: CDR1 ENHRY, CDR2 SYGVKD. Between the trimmed V and J ends, which lost 0 bases and 2 bases, there was a span of 7 bases. This CDR3 has 14 residues. CDR3 loop: CAISESTAQETQYF. CDR3 bases: TGTGCCATCAGTGAGTCGACGGCTCAAGAGACCCAGTACTTC.

The gene calls are TRBV28 and TRBJ2-3; no firm D call. The CDR3 totals 14 residues. CDR1 is MDHEN, CDR2 SYDVKM, per germline. The V end was cut by 3 bases, the J end by 7 bases, with 14 bases between. The CDR3 bases are TGTGCCAGCAGTTTGGGCCTCATGGGGTATACGCAGTATTTT. It yields the protein CASSLGLMGYTQYF. Complete variable domain (other parts from reference TRBV28 and TRBJ2-3): DVKVTQSSRYLVKRTGEKVFLECVQDMDHENMFWYRQDPGLGLRLIYFSYDVKMKEKGDIPEGYSVSREKKERFSLILESASTNQTSMYLCASSLGLMGYTQYFGPGTRLTVL.

The rearrangement joins TRBV12-3 or TRBV12-4 to TRBJ2-1, with 8 bases matching TRBD1. V shed 7 bases and J 1 base; nucleotides not matched to a gene: 18. The CDR3 is made up of 19 amino acids. CDR3: CASTRGPFRTPESYNEQFF. In DNA, the CDR3 is TGTGCCAGCACCAGGGGGCCCTTTCGGACGCCCGAATCCTACAATGAGCAGTTCTTC.

V gene TRBV19 combines with J gene TRBJ2-1; TRBD2 matches at 9 bases. The ends lost 3 bases at V and 7 bases at J; junction bases unmatched: 7. In germline, CDR1 is LNHDA, CDR2 SQIVND (reference sequence). The CDR3 runs 15 residues. CDR3 DNA: TGTGCCAGTAGTATCTTGGCGGGAGGGGCGAATGAGCAGTTCTTC. Amino acid sequence: CASSILAGGANEQFF.

This clonotype was seen a few times. The chain recombines TRBV12-3 or TRBV12-4 with TRBJ2-7; no clear D. CDR3 size: 13 residues. The V and J ends lost 3 bases and 5 bases respectively, with 11 bases between them. Here the CDR3 reads CASSFLVIHEQYF. The CDR3 DNA reads TGTGCCAGCAGTTTCCTAGTTATCCACGAGCAGTACTTC.

This clonotype was seen at least ten times. The chain carries TRBV3-1 and TRBJ1-2; the D gene is possibly TRBD1 (5 bases). Per germline, CDR1 LGHDT and CDR2 YNNKEL (reference sequence). The CDR3 is made up of 14 amino acids. V was pared by 1 base and J by 0 bases, with 6 bases between. CDR3: CASSQVGANYGYTF. The CDR3 DNA sequence: TGTGCCAGCAGCCAAGTAGGGGCTAACTATGGCTACACCTTC.

This chain connects TRBV10-3 to TRBJ2-3; 9 positions agree with TRBD2. V shed 6 bases and J 2 bases; nucleotides not matched to a gene: 18. Per the germline V gene, CDR1 is ENHRY and CDR2 is SYGVKD. The CDR3 is made up of 19 amino acids. CDR3 in DNA: TGTGCCATCAGCCTAGGGCGGGAGATAGCGGGAGAGACCACAGATACGCAGTATTTT. This encodes CAISLGREIAGETTDTQYF.

This clonotype has a count of ten or more. The chain is built from TRBV10-3 and TRBJ1-1, with D tentatively TRBD1 (6 bases). CDR3 length: 14 amino acids. The ends were cut back, 6 bases at V and 1 base at J, with 12 bases in the middle. Germline CDR1 ENHRY, CDR2 SYGVKD. CDR3 coding DNA: TGTGCCATCAGGAAGACAGGACCGAACACTGAAGCTTTCTTT. Its translation is CAIRKTGPNTEAFF.

The chain employs TRBV27 and TRBJ2-6; TRBD1 matches at 7 bases. V was pared by 6 bases and J by 2 bases, with 4 bases of the junction left unmatched. Per the germline V gene, CDR1 is MNHEY and CDR2 is SMNVEV (reference sequence). This CDR3 contains 15 residues. The CDR3 DNA sequence: TGTGCCAGCAGGTCAACAGGGGCTGGGGCCAACGTCCTGACTTTC. It is translated as CASRSTGAGANVLTF.

The sample holds a few counts of this clonotype. This chain joins TRBV6-1 and TRBJ2-7; 11 bases align to TRBD1. V lost 8 bases to trimming and J lost 2 bases; unmatched junction nucleotides: 5. This CDR3 region has 14 residues. CDR1 is MNHNS, CDR2 SASEGT, per germline. CDR3 amino acids: CASSRTGGPYEQYF. Written as DNA, the CDR3 is TGTGCCAGCTCCCGGACAGGGGGCCCCTACGAGCAGTACTTC.

This chain links TRBV10-3 with TRBJ2-2; tentatively, D is TRBD2 (6 bases). The CDR3 contains 14 residues. V lost 4 bases and J lost 3, with 9 bases in between. Germline V gene data show CDR1 as ENHRY and CDR2 as SYGVKD. The CDR3 coding sequence is TGTGCCATCAGTGGGCCGGGGGACACCGGGGAGCTGTTTTTT. Protein sequence: CAISGPGDTGELFF.

This clonotype was detected a few times. The V gene is TRBV3-1, the J gene TRBJ2-7; 13 bases align to TRBD2. Per the germline V gene, CDR1 is LGHDT and CDR2 is YNNKEL (reference sequence). The CDR3 contains 15 residues. The trim removed 5 bases at V and 4 bases at J, leaving 5 bases unmatched. The CDR3 DNA is TGTGCCAGCAGCTATGGACTAGCGGGAGTGTACGAGCAGTACTTC. It is translated as CASSYGLAGVYEQYF.

This clonotype was picked up a small number of times. This chain uses TRBV20-1 with TRBJ2-3; no firm D call. The V gene lost 3 bases and the J gene lost 0 bases, with 7 bases spanning the gap. CDR3 size: 13 residues. Germline assignment: CDR1 DFQATT and CDR2 SNEGSKA (reference sequence). The CDR3, as DNA: TGCAGTGCTAGTTTGCGGAGCACAGATACGCAGTATTTT. Amino acids: CSASLRSTDTQYF.

The table lists this clonotype with a few counts. This chain uses TRBV5-5 with TRBJ1-6; D is uncertain. Trimming removed 2 bases at V and 11 bases at J, with 8 bases between. The CDR3 consists of 12 residues. Germline V gene sequence: CDR1 SGHKS, CDR2 YYEKEE (reference sequence). The CDR3 sequence is CASSFPRTPLHF. The CDR3 DNA is TGTGCCAGCAGCTTCCCCAGAACACCCCTCCACTTT.